These 25 T cell receptor beta chains came from one sample sequenced in a study of blood T cell repertoires in COVID-19. Here immunoSEQ multiplex PCR was the method, and the copy in TCRdb shows in-frame clones only, minus some. The sample holds 150,000 to 200,000 clones; about 80% are singletons and the top ten take 5% to 8.5%. The sequencing input was peripheral blood. Source of these receptors: a man between 65 and 85 years old with active or convalescent COVID-19.

The rearrangement uses TRBV19 and TRBJ2-5; possibly TRBD1 for D (5 bases). The germline CDR1 and CDR2 sequences are LNHDA and SQIVND (reference sequence). The CDR3 consists of 15 residues. V gave up 4 bases and J gave up 5 bases, with 17 bases separating them. The CDR3 here is CASSKWAGNDETQYF. The DNA of the CDR3 is TGTGCCAGTAGTAAATGGGCAGGGAATGATGAGACCCAGTACTTC.

In its sample, this clone was seen a few times. The gene calls are TRBV10-1 and TRBJ2-1, with D maybe TRBD2 (5 bases). V was cut by 4 bases and J by 0 bases, with 10 bases left in between. CDR3 length: 15 residues. The germline CDR1 and CDR2 sequences are WNHNN and SYGVQD (reference sequence). As DNA, the CDR3 is TGCGCCAGCAGTGCGGGGAAGAGCTCCTACAATGAGCAGTTCTTC. Protein product: CASSAGKSSYNEQFF.

This chain uses TRBV5-4 with TRBJ2-5, with D unresolved. Trimming removed 4 bases from V and 3 bases from J, with 10 bases in between. This CDR3 has 13 amino acids. From germline, CDR1 is SGHNT and CDR2 YYREEE (reference sequence). The CDR3 nucleotides read TGTGCCAGCAGCCAGACTCACAAAGAGACCCAGTACTTC. Its protein is CASSQTHKETQYF.

The sample holds one count of this clone. Distinct nucleotide sequences in the sample also encode this CDR3. The genes are TRBV27 and TRBJ1-1; TRBD1 matches 7 bases. The CDR3 length is 14 residues. Germline V gene data show CDR1 as MNHEY and CDR2 as SMNVEV (reference sequence). J was trimmed by 1 base and V by 5 bases; bases with no gene match: 4. The chain's CDR3 is CASSPRTGNTEAFF. DNA of the CDR3: TGTGCCAGCAGTCCACGGACAGGGAACACTGAAGCTTTCTTT.

J is TRBJ2-5 and V is TRBV28, with 9 bases aligning to TRBD1. The CDR3 runs to 17 residues. V dropped 6 bases and J dropped 0; count of bases not matched to a gene: 11. Germline V gives CDR1 MDHEN, CDR2 SYDVKM. CDR3 nucleotides: TGTGCCAGCAGCCCCAGTCCAGGACAGGGGTACCAAGAGACCCAGTACTTC. Amino acids: CASSPSPGQGYQETQYF.

The chain joins TRBV6-2 or TRBV6-3 to TRBJ2-1; the match to TRBD2 covers 8 bases. The CDR3 covers 19 residues. V was clipped by 6 bases and J by 7 bases; unmatched bases: 23. Germline V CDR1 and CDR2: MNHEY, SVGEGT. The CDR3 coding sequence is TGTGCCAGCAGCCCCCCGACCGGATATAGCGGGGTTCCCAATAATGAGCAGTTCTTC. Protein sequence: CASSPPTGYSGVPNNEQFF.

The chain couples TRBV5-1 to TRBJ1-5, with D possibly being TRBD1 (5 bases). The CDR3 has 14 amino acids. In germline, CDR1 is SGHRS, CDR2 YFSETQ. V lost 4 bases, J lost 5 bases, and 13 bases lay in between. CDR3 in amino acids: CASSEGPGDQPQHF. The DNA of the CDR3 is TGCGCCAGCAGCGAGGGGCCGGGGGATCAGCCCCAGCATTTT.

This chain uses TRBV19 with TRBJ2-7; 7 nucleotides agree with TRBD1. This CDR3 is 14 amino acids long. CDR1 is LNHDA and CDR2 is SQIVND in the germline V gene (reference sequence). Trimming removed 5 bases from V and 3 bases from J; junction bases left unmatched: 7. Here the CDR3 DNA reads TGTGCCAGTAGTGCCCGGGACAGCCTCTACGAGCAGTACTTC. Amino acid sequence: CASSARDSLYEQYF.

The chain is built from TRBV30 and TRBJ2-2; TRBD2 might be the D (6 bases). V lost 0 bases and J lost 6, with 11 bases in between. Germline loops: CDR1 GTSNPN, CDR2 SVGIG (reference sequence). The CDR3 spans 14 residues. CDR3 in DNA: TGTGCCTGGAGTGTCTCGGGGGTTCCCGGGGAGCTGTTTTTT. It yields the protein CAWSVSGVPGELFF.

The chain uses TRBV20-1 and TRBJ2-1, with D tentatively TRBD2 (6 bases). V lost 7 bases and J 8 bases, leaving 12 bases between the germline ends. This CDR3 is 11 amino acids long. From germline, CDR1 is DFQATT and CDR2 SNEGSKA (reference sequence). CDR3 nucleotides: TGCAGTGTTCGGAGGGCCGATGAGCAGTTCTTC. Its translation: CSVRRADEQFF.

The chain joins TRBV6-5 to TRBJ1-1, with a tentative D call TRBD1 (5 bases). Germline-derived CDR1 and CDR2 are MNHEY and SVGAGI. There are 13 residues in the CDR3. With 6 bases removed from V and 4 bases from J, the gap between germline ends came to 12 bases. The CDR3 region has the DNA TGTGCCAGCAGGATACAGGATAGCACTGAAGCTTTCTTT. It is translated as CASRIQDSTEAFF.

This clone was found once. The V call is TRBV6-1, the J call TRBJ1-2; D is undetermined. Trimming removed 3 bases at V and 8 bases at J, with 16 bases between. The CDR3 is made up of 14 amino acids. Germline CDR1 MNHNS, CDR2 SASEGT. The CDR3 nucleotides are TGTGCCAGCAGTGACAGCCCCGAGGGAAGAGGCTACACCTTC. Translation: CASSDSPEGRGYTF.

The J gene is TRBJ1-2, the V gene TRBV6-1; 9 bases map to TRBD1. This CDR3 is built from 14 residues. Per the germline V gene, CDR1 is MNHNS and CDR2 is SASEGT. With 3 bases clipped from V and 8 bases from J, the junction kept 7 bases outside the gene matches. CDR3 sequence: CASSDPGTGYGYTF. The CDR3 DNA follows: TGTGCCAGCAGTGATCCAGGGACAGGGTACGGCTACACCTTC.

The chain links TRBV2 to TRBJ1-2; D is possibly TRBD1 (5 bases). Trimming took 7 bases from V and 7 from J, leaving 19 bases between them. The CDR3 has 14 residues. In germline, CDR1 is SNHLY, CDR2 FYNNEI. CDR3: CASTMGRSLGGYTF. The CDR3 bases are TGTGCCAGCACCATGGGGCGCTCGTTGGGTGGCTACACCTTC. Drawing the rest from reference TRBV2 and TRBJ1-2, the complete variable domain is EPEVTQTPSHQVTQMGQEVILRCVPISNHLYFYWYRQILGQKVEFLVSFYNNEISEKSEIFDDQFSVERPDGSNFTLKIRSTKLEDSAMYFCASTMGRSLGGYTFGSGTRLTVV.

This clone was detected only once. The rearrangement uses TRBV7-9 and TRBJ1-2; D not certain. CDR3 length: 14 residues. V gave up 1 base and J gave up 3 bases, with 9 bases separating them. CDR1 is SEHNR, CDR2 FQNEAQ, per germline (reference sequence). CDR3 amino acids: CASSLESIDYGYTF. The CDR3 region has the DNA TGTGCCAGCAGCTTAGAAAGTATAGACTATGGCTACACCTTC.

This sequence joins TRBV6-5 and TRBJ1-5; 8 bases fit TRBD1. V lost 7 bases, J lost 7 bases, and 6 bases stayed unmatched. Germline assignment: CDR1 MNHEY and CDR2 SVGAGI. The CDR3 is 13 amino acids. The CDR3 DNA is TGTGCCAGCACCGGGACAGGAAAGCAGCCCCAGCATTTT. This codes for CASTGTGKQPQHF.

This rearrangement joins TRBV19 to TRBJ1-1; D is unclear. Trimming shortened V by 4 bases and J by 4 bases, and 7 bases separated the two germline ends. Germline CDR1 LNHDA, CDR2 SQIVND (reference sequence). CDR3 length: 12 residues. Here the CDR3 reads CASSTRGTEAFF. Written as DNA, the CDR3 is TGTGCCAGTAGTACACGGGGCACTGAAGCTTTCTTT. The variable domain in full, with the rest retrieved from reference TRBV19 and TRBJ1-1, is DGGITQSPKYLFRKEGQNVTLSCEQNLNHDAMYWYRQDPGQGLRLIYYSQIVNDFQKGDIAEGYSVSREKKESFPLTVTSAQKNPTAFYLCASSTRGTEAFFGQGTRLTVV.

V and J are TRBV10-1 and TRBJ2-5; TRBD1 aligns across 11 bases. CDR1 is WNHNN and CDR2 is SYGVQD in the germline V gene (reference sequence). Germline trimming cut 2 bases from V and 7 bases from J; bases unmatched to any gene: 6. The CDR3 is 15 amino acids. CDR3 amino acids: CASSERTGGVGTQYF. The CDR3 DNA is TGCGCCAGCAGTGAGAGGACAGGGGGCGTGGGGACCCAGTACTTC.

The chain has TRBV5-8 and TRBJ1-3; D uncertain. Trimming took 4 bases from V and 7 from J, leaving 6 bases between them. This CDR3 region has 11 residues. CDR1 and CDR2 from the germline V gene are SGHTS and YDEGEE. The CDR3: CASSARNTIYF. DNA of the CDR3: TGTGCCAGCAGCGCCCGGAACACCATATATTTT. The complete variable domain, with remaining parts taken from reference TRBV5-8 and TRBJ1-3, reads EAGVTQSPTHLIKTRGQQATLRCSPISGHTSVYWYQQALGLGLQFLLWYDEGEERNRGNFPPRFSGRQFPNYSSELNVNALELEDSALYLCASSARNTIYFGEGSWLTVV.

The gene calls are TRBV6-1 and TRBJ2-1; 9 bases line up with TRBD1. Germline values: CDR1 MNHNS, CDR2 SASEGT. V lost 3 bases to trimming and J lost 0 bases; unmatched junction nucleotides: 12. The CDR3 extends over 19 amino acids. Written as DNA, the CDR3 is TGTGCCAGCAGTGATCCTCGGGACAGGGATTGGAGCTCCTACAATGAGCAGTTCTTC. It specifies CASSDPRDRDWSSYNEQFF.

A few counts support this clone. The genes are TRBV5-4 and TRBJ2-5; weak D call: TRBD1 (6 bases). CDR3 length: 16 residues. The V gene lost 1 base and the J gene lost 2 bases, with 15 bases spanning the gap. From germline, CDR1 is SGHNT and CDR2 YYREEE (reference sequence). CDR3 DNA sequence: TGTGCCAGCAGCTTGACAGGGCTTGGGGCTCAAGAGACCCAGTACTTC. Translation: CASSLTGLGAQETQYF. Drawing the rest from reference TRBV5-4 and TRBJ2-5, the complete variable domain is ETGVTQSPTHLIKTRGQQVTLRCSSQSGHNTVSWYQQALGQGPQFIFQYYREEENGRGNFPPRFSGLQFPNYSSELNVNALELDDSALYLCASSLTGLGAQETQYFGPGTRLLVL.

This clone was seen just once. The chain uses TRBV6-6 and TRBJ2-3, with D possibly TRBD2 on 7 matching bases. The CDR3 is made up of 16 amino acids. Trimming took 0 bases from V and 1 from J, leaving 11 bases between them. CDR1 MNHNY and CDR2 SVGAGI come from the germline V gene (reference sequence). Here the CDR3 reads CASSYSGGPGTDTQYF. CDR3 DNA sequence: TGTGCCAGCAGTTACTCGGGGGGGCCTGGCACAGATACGCAGTATTTT.

This clone has only a few counts. The chain joins TRBV7-9 to TRBJ1-1; D is perhaps TRBD1 (6 bases). The CDR3 runs to 11 residues. Germline V gene data show CDR1 as SEHNR and CDR2 as FQNEAQ (reference sequence). V gave up 8 bases and J gave up 5 bases, with 9 bases separating them. The DNA of the CDR3 is TGTGCCAGCGGGGGCCAGACTGAAGCTTTCTTT. Translating gives CASGGQTEAFF.

As regards this clone: Other DNA sequences in the same sample also yield this CDR3. The V call is TRBV5-1, the J call TRBJ2-3; 8 bases are shared with TRBD2. V trimming: 3 bases; J trimming: 0 bases; junction bases outside the gene matches: 3. CDR1 is SGHRS and CDR2 is YFSETQ in the germline V gene. This CDR3 contains 15 residues. CDR3 nucleotide sequence: TGCGCCAGCAGCTCGATAGCGGGAAGCACAGATACGCAGTATTTT. Protein product: CASSSIAGSTDTQYF.

This clone was observed once. The chain uses TRBV18 and TRBJ2-7; TRBD2 matches 12 bases. Trimming took 6 bases from V and 5 from J; bases not matched to a gene: 5. This CDR3 spans 14 amino acids. From germline, CDR1 is KGHSH and CDR2 LQKENI. CDR3 protein: CASSGLAGFNEQYF. CDR3 nucleotides: TGTGCCAGCTCCGGACTAGCGGGGTTCAACGAGCAGTACTTC.